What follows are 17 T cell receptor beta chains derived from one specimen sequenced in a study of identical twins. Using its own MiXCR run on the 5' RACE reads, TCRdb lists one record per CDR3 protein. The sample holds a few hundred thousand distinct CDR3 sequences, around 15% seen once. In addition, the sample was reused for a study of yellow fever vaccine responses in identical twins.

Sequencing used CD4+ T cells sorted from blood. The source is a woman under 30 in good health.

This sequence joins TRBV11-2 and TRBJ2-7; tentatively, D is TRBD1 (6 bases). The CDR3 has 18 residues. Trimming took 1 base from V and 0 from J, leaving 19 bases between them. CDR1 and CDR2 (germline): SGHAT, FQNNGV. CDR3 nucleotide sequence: TGTGCCAGCAGCTTAGTTGCCGACAGGCCGGGAACCTCCTACGAGCAGTACTTC. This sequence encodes CASSLVADRPGTSYEQYF.

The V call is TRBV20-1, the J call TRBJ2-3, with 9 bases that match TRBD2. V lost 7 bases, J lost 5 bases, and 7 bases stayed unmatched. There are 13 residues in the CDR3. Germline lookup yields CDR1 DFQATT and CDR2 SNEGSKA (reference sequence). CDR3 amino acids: CSVREGPVDTQYF. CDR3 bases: TGCAGTGTGCGGGAGGGCCCGGTAGATACGCAGTATTTT.

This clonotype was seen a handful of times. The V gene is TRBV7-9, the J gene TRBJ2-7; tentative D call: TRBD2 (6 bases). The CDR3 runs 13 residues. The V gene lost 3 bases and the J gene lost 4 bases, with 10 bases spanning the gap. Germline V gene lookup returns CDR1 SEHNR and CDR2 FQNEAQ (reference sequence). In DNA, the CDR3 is TGTGCCAGCAGCTTCAGGCGGGGTTACGAGCAGTACGTC. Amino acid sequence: CASSFRRGYEQYV.

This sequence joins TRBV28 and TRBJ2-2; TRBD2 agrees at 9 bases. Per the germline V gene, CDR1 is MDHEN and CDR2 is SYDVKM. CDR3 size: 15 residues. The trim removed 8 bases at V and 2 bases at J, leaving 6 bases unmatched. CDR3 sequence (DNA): TGTGCCAGCCAGGGAGCGGGGGGCAACACCGGGGAGCTGTTTTTT. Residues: CASQGAGGNTGELFF.

As DNA, the CDR3 is TGCGCCAGCAGCTGGACTCCGGGACGGAATACCACTAACTATGGCTACACCTTC. It specifies CASSWTPGRNTTNYGYTF. J is TRBJ1-2 and V is TRBV5-1; possibly TRBD1 for D (5 bases). V was trimmed by 3 bases and J by 0 bases, leaving 21 bases between them. CDR3 length: 18 amino acids. The germline V gene has CDR1 SGHRS and CDR2 YFSETQ.

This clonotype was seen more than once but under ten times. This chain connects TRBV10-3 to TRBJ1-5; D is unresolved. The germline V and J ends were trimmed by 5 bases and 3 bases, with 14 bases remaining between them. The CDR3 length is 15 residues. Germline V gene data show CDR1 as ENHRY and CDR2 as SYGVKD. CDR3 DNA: TGTGCCATCAGTCCCGGGAGGGAAAACAATCAGCCCCAGCATTTT. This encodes CAISPGRENNQPQHF.

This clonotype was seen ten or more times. The CDR3 spells CASSRENTGELFF. The CDR3, as DNA: TGTGCCAGCAGTAGAGAGAACACCGGGGAGCTGTTTTTT. V and J are TRBV14 and TRBJ2-2; D unclear. The germline V gene encodes CDR1 SGHDN and CDR2 FVKESK. V was trimmed by 6 bases and J by 1 base, leaving 6 bases between them. This CDR3 is 13 amino acids long.

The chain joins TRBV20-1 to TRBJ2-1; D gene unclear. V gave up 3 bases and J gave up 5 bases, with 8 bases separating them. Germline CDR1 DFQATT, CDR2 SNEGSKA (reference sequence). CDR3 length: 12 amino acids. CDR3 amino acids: CSASQADNEQFF. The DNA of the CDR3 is TGCAGTGCTAGCCAAGCCGACAATGAGCAGTTCTTC.

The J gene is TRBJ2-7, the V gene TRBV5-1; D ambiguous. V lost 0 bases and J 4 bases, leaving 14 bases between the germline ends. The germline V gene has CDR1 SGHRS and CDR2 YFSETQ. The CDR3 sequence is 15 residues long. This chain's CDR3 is CASSLAGQATYEQYF. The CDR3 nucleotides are TGCGCCAGCAGCTTGGCTGGCCAGGCTACTTACGAGCAGTACTTC.

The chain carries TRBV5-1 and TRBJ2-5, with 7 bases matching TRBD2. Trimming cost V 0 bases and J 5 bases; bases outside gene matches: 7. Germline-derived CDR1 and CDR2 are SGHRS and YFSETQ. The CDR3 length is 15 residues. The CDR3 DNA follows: TGCGCCAGCAGCTTGGAGGGAGGGGCCGAGGAGACCCAGTACTTC. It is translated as CASSLEGGAEETQYF. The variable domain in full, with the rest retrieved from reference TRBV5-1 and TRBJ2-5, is KAGVTQTPRYLIKTRGQQVTLSCSPISGHRSVSWYQQTPGQGLQFLFEYFSETQRNKGNFPGRFSGRQFSNSRSEMNVSTLELGDSALYLCASSLEGGAEETQYFGPGTRLLVL.

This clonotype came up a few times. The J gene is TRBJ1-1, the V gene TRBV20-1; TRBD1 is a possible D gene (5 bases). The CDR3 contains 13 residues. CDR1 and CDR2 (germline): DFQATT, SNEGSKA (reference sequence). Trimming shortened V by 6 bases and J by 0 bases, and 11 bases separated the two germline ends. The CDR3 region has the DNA TGCAGTGCCCGGGGACGAGTGAACACTGAAGCTTTCTTT. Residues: CSARGRVNTEAFF.

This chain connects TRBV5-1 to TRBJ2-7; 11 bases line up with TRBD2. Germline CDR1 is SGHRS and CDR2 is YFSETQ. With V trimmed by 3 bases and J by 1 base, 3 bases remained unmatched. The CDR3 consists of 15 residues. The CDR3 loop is CASSSTSGRSYEQYF. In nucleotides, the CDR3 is TGCGCCAGCAGCTCTACTAGCGGGAGATCCTACGAGCAGTACTTC.

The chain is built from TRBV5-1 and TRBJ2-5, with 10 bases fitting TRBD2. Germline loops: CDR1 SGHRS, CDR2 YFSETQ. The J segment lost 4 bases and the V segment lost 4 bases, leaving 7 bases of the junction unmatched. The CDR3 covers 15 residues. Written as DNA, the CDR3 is TGCGCCAGCAGCCCGGGGGGACTAGCGACAGAGACCCAGTACTTC. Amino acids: CASSPGGLATETQYF.

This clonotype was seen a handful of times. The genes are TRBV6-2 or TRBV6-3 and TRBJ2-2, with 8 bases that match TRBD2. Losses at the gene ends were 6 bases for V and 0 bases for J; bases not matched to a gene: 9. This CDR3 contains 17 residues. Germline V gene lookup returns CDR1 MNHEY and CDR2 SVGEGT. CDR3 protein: CASSGRSGSANTGELFF. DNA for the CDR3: TGTGCCAGCAGCGGGAGAAGCGGGAGCGCGAACACCGGGGAGCTGTTTTTT.

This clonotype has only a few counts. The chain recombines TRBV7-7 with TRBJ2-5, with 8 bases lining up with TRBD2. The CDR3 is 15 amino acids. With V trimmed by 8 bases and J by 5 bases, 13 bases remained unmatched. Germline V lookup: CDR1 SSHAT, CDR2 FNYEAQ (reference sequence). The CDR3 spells CASSGSGVSQETQYF. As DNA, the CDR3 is TGTGCCAGCTCTGGTAGCGGGGTAAGCCAGGAGACCCAGTACTTC.

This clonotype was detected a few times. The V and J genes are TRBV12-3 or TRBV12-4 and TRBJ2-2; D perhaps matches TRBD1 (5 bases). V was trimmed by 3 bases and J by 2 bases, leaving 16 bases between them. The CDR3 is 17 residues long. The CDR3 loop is CASSFPTDVKNTGELFF. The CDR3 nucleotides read TGTGCCAGCAGTTTCCCGACAGACGTTAAAAACACCGGGGAGCTGTTTTTT.

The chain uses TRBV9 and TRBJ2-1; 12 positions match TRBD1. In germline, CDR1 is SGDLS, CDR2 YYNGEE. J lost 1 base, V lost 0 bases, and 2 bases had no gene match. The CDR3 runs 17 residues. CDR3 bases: TGTGCCAGCAGCGTAGGGGGACAGGGGGCGTCCTACAATGAGCAGTTCTTC. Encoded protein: CASSVGGQGASYNEQFF.